This T cell receptor (beta chain) was profiled in a study of T cell repertoires in cytomegalovirus infection. Study as a whole: Public TCR beta signature analysis indicated the presence of both CMV infection and matching HLA type. Study results and limitations: It was HLA-C-restricted CMV-specific TCR beta clonotypes that dominated the response ex vivo.

The V and J ends lost 0 bases and 4 bases respectively, with 10 bases between them. The CDR3 covers 14 residues. Per germline, CDR1 SGHDN and CDR2 FVKESK. TCRdb redid the calling of the reads with MiXCR, one entry per CDR3 protein. Among about 52,000 distinct CDR3 sequences listed, roughly a fifth were seen once. As to this clonotype: Its antigen is not known.

The material was CD8+ T cells from cultured PBMCs, obtained from culture after CMV antigen stimulation. The chain joins TRBV14 to TRBJ2-7; TRBD1 is a possible D gene (6 bases). This clonotype was obtained from a human donor in good health (CMV status not recorded). Some clones in this sample may be carry-over from other donors' samples. The CDR3 protein is CASSQEDRMYEQYF. CDR3 in DNA: TGTGCCAGCAGCCAAGAAGACAGGATGTACGAGCAGTACTTC.